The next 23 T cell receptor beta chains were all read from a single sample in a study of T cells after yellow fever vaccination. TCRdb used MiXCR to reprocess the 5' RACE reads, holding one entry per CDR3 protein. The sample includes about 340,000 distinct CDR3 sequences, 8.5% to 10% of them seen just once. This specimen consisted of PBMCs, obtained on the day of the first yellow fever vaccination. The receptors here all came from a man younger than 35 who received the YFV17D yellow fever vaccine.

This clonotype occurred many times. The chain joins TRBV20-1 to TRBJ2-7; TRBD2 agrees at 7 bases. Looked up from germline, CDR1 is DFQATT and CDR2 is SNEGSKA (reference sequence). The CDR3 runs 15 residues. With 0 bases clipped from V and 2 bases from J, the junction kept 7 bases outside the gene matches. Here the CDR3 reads CSARDIQRGTYEQYF. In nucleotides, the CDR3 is TGCAGTGCTAGAGATATCCAGCGGGGTACCTACGAGCAGTACTTC.

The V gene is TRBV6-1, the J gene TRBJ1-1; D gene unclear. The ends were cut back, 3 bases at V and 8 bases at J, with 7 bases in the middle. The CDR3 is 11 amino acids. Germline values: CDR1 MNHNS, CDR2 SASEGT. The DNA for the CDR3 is TGTGCCAGCAGTGATCGTACCGAAGCTTTCTTT. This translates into CASSDRTEAFF.

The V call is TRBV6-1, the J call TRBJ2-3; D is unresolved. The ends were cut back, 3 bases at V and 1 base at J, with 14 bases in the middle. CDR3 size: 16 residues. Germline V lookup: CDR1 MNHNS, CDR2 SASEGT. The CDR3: CASSDLGRTGTDTQYF. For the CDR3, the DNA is TGTGCCAGCAGTGACCTCGGAAGAACGGGCACAGATACGCAGTATTTT.

The CDR3 DNA is TGTGCCAGCAGCTTGAGGCAGGGGGGTCGCTACACCTTC. Protein sequence: CASSLRQGGRYTF. This chain connects TRBV5-6 to TRBJ1-2; 7 positions agree with TRBD1. Losses at the gene ends were 1 base for V and 9 bases for J; bases not matched to a gene: 6. Germline CDR1 reads SGHDT; CDR2 reads YYEEEE. The CDR3 has 13 residues.

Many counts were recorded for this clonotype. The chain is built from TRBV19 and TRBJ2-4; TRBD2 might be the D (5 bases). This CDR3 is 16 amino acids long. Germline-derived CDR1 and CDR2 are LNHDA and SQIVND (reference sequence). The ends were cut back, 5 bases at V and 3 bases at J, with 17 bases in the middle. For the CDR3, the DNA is TGTGCCAGTAGTGACGACTATACGGGGATCAAAAACATTCAGTACTTC. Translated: CASSDDYTGIKNIQYF.

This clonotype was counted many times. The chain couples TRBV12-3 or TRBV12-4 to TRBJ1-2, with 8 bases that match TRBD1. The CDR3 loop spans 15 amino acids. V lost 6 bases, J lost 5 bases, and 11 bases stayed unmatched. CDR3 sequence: CASSQSRQGRYGYTF. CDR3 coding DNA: TGTGCCAGCAGCCAATCCAGACAGGGGAGATATGGCTACACCTTC.

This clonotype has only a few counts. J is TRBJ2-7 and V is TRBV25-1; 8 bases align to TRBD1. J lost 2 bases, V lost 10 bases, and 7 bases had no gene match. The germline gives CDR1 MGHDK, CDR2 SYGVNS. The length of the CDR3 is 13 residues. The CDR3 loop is CATRTGTTYEQYF. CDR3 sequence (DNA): TGTGCCACTAGGACAGGGACGACCTACGAGCAGTACTTC.

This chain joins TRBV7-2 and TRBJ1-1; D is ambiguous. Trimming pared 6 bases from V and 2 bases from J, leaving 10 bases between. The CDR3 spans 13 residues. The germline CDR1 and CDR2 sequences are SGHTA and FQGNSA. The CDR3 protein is CASREGINTEAFF. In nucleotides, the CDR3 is TGTGCCAGCAGGGAAGGGATTAACACTGAAGCTTTCTTT. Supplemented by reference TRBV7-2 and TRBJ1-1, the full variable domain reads GAGVSQSPSNKVTEKGKDVELRCDPISGHTALYWYRQSLGQGLEFLIYFQGNSAPDKSGLPSDRFSAERTGGSVSTLTIQRTQQEDSAVYLCASREGINTEAFFGQGTRLTVV.

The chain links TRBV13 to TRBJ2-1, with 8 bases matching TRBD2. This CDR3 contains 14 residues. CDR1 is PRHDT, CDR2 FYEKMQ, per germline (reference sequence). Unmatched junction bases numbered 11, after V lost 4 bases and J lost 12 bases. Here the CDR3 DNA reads TGTGCCAGCAGCTCTCGGGGGGGCAGTTGGGTGCAGTTCTTC. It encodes CASSSRGGSWVQFF.

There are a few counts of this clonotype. The CDR3 region is CASSQKGGFAGNTIYF. The CDR3, as DNA: TGTGCCAGCAGCCAAAAGGGGGGATTCGCTGGAAACACCATATATTTT. V usage is TRBV7-2 and J usage is TRBJ1-3; TRBD1 might be the D (6 bases). Trimming removed 5 bases from V and 2 bases from J, with 16 bases in between. The CDR3 length is 16 residues. Looked up from germline, CDR1 is SGHTA and CDR2 is FQGNSA.

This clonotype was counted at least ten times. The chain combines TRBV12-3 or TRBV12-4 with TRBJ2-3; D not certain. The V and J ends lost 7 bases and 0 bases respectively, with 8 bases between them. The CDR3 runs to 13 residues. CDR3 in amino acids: CASIQTSTDTQYF. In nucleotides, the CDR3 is TGTGCCAGCATCCAGACTAGCACAGATACGCAGTATTTT.

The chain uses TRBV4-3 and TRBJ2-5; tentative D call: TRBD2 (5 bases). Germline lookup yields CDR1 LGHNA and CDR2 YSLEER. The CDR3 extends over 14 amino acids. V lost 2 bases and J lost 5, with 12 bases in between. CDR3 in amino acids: CASSQSGRGETQYF. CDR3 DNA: TGCGCCAGCAGCCAAAGCGGTCGCGGGGAGACCCAGTACTTC.

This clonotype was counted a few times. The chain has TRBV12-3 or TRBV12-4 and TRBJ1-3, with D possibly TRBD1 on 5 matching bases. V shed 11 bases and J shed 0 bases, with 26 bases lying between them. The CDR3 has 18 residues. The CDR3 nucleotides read TGTGCCTTCAGTTTAGGGGCTCGACAGCTTGCCTCTGGAAACACCATATATTTT. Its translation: CAFSLGARQLASGNTIYF.

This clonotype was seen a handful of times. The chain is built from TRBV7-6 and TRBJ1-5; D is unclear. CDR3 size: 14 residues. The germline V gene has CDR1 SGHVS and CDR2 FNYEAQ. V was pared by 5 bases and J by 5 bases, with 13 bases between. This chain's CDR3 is CASSPDLGHQPQHF. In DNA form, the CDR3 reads TGTGCCAGCAGCCCAGACCTAGGGCATCAGCCCCAGCATTTT.

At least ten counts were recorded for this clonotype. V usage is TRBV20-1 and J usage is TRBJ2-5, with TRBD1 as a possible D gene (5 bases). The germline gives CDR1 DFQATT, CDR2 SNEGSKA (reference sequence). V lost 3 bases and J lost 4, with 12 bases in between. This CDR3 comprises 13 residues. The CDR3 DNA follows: TGCAGTGCTAGGACACAGGTGGGAGAGACCCAGTACTTC. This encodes CSARTQVGETQYF.

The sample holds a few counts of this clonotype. CDR3: CSGRQGSYEQYF. In DNA form, the CDR3 reads TGCAGCGGTAGACAGGGTTCCTACGAGCAGTACTTC. J is TRBJ2-7 and V is TRBV29-1; 7 nucleotides align to TRBD1. Germline lookup yields CDR1 SQVTM and CDR2 ANQGSEA. Losses at the gene ends were 7 bases for V and 1 base for J; bases not matched to a gene: 4. CDR3 length: 12 residues.

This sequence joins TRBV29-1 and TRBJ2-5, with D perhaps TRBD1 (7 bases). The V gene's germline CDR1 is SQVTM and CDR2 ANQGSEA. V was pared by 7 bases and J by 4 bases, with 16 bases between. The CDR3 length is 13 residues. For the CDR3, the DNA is TGCAGCGCCTCAACCCAGGGGGGAGAGACCCAGTACTTC. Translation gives CSASTQGGETQYF.

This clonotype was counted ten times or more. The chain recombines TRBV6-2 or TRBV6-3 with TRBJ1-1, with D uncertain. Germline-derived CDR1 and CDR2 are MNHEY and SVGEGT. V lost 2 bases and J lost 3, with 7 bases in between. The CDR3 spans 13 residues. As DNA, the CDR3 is TGTGCCAGCAGTTACGAGGAGGACACTGAAGCTTTCTTT. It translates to CASSYEEDTEAFF.

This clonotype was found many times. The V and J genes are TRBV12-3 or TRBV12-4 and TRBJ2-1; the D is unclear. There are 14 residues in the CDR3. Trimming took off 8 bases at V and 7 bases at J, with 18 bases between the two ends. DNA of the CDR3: TGTGCCAGCGGGTTAAGTTTTTATCTGAATGAGCAGTTCTTC. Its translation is CASGLSFYLNEQFF.

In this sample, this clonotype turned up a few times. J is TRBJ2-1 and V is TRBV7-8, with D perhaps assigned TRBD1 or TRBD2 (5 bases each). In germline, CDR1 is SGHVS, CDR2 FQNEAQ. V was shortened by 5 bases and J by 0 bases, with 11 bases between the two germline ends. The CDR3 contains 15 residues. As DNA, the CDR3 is TGTGCCAGCAGCCGGGCGAGGGGCTCCTACAATGAGCAGTTCTTC. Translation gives CASSRARGSYNEQFF. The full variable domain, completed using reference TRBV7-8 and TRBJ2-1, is GAGVSQSPRYKVAKRGQDVALRCDPISGHVSLFWYQQALGQGPEFLTYFQNEAQLDKSGLPSDRFFAERPEGSVSTLKIQRTQQEDSAVYLCASSRARGSYNEQFFGPGTRLTVL.

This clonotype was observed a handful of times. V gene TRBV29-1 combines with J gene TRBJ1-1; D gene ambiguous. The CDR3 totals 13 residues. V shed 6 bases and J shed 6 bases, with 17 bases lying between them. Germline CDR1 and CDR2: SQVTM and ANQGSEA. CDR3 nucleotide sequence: TGCAGCGTACGGAAAACTGTTGGGTCTGAAGCTTTCTTT. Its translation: CSVRKTVGSEAFF.

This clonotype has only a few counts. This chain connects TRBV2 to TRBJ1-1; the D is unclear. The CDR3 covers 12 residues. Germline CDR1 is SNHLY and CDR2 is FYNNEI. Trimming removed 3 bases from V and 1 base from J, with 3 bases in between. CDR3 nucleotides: TGTGCCAGCAGTGAGGAGAACACTGAAGCTTTCTTT. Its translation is CASSEENTEAFF.

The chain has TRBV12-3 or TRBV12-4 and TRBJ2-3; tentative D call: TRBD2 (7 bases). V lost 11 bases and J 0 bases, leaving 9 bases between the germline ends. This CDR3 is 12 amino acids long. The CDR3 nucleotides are TGTGCCGGGAGGGGGAGCACAGATACGCAGTATTTT. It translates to CAGRGSTDTQYF.